The 3 T cell receptor beta chains below come from one sample, sequenced in a study of monozygotic twins with cystic fibrosis. The protocol was immunoSEQ multiplex PCR, while the TCRdb copy is restricted to in-frame clones and leaves out a portion. This sample carries about 14,000 clones, roughly 84% of them seen once, and the ten largest clones take roughly 1%. The sample consisted of blood. These receptors came from a boy aged 5 to 17 with cystic fibrosis.

The V call is TRBV4-2, the J call TRBJ1-2, with a weak D call TRBD1 (5 bases). This CDR3 has 15 residues. CDR1 is LGHNA and CDR2 is YNFKEQ in the germline V gene. V lost 1 base and J 7 bases, leaving 16 bases between the germline ends. The CDR3 DNA sequence: TGTGCCAGCAGCCAAGGAGGCGGGGGACTTAGTGGCTACACCTTC. This translates into CASSQGGGGLSGYTF.

The chain employs TRBV18 and TRBJ2-5, with 9 bases that match TRBD1. Germline V gene data show CDR1 as KGHSH and CDR2 as LQKENI. V dropped 0 bases and J dropped 11; count of bases not matched to a gene: 10. The CDR3 loop spans 15 amino acids. The CDR3 coding sequence is TGTGCCAGCTCACCACCGGGACAGGGTTATGGAGAGCAGTACTTC. The encoded protein is CASSPPGQGYGEQYF. The variable domain in full, with the rest retrieved from reference TRBV18 and TRBJ2-5, is NAGVMQNPRHLVRRRGQEARLRCSPMKGHSHVYWYRQLPEEGLKFMVYLQKENIIDESGMPKERFSAEFPKEGPSILRIQQVVRGDSAAYFCASSPPGQGYGEQYFGPGTRLLVL.

The gene calls are TRBV1 and TRBJ2-1; the table's D call, TRBD2, has no DNA check behind it. TRBV1 is reported as a pseudogene. This CDR3 has 17 residues. CDR3 amino acids: CTSSPHAGTSTYNEQFF. In DNA, the CDR3 is TGCACCAGCAGCCCGCACGCCGGGACTAGCACCTACAATGAGCAGTTCTTC.